This entry concerns a single TCR beta chain. The sample is drawn from a study of control samples from healthy donors and cancer patients. TCRdb's copy holds only in-frame clones and misses some; the assay was immunoSEQ multiplex PCR. The table lists about 12,000 clones, around nine tenths of them singletons. The length of the CDR3 is 16 residues. The sequenced sample was formalin-fixed, paraffin-embedded tissue. This receptor was obtained from a male donor with melanoma. The chain joins TRBV12-2 to TRBJ2-2; TRBD2 is the table's D call and was not checked against the DNA. TRBV12-2 is a pseudogene locus. The CDR3 reads CASRLQSGRNTGELFF. The CDR3 nucleotides read TGTGCAAGTCGCTTGCAAAGCGGGAGGAACACCGGGGAGCTGTTTTTT.